Reported below is one T cell receptor (beta chain). This entry comes from a study of PD-L1 blockade in urothelial cancer. V gave up 7 bases and J gave up 0 bases, with 8 bases separating them. The CDR3 sequence is 13 residues long. The germline CDR1 and CDR2 sequences are MNHNS and SASEGT. Profiled with immunoSEQ multiplex PCR; TCRdb holds only in-frame clones, not every one. The sample has around 80,000 clones, under 95% seen once. Stated time point: peripheral blood 6 weeks after treatment start. The V and J genes are TRBV6-1 and TRBJ2-3, with D tentatively TRBD2 (5 bases). Sequencing used PBMCs, obtained around atezolizumab (anti-PD-L1) treatment. The origin of this receptor is an elderly woman with urothelial cancer. The CDR3 region has the DNA TGTGCCAGCACCCCGGGGAGCACAGATACGCAGTATTTT. It translates to CASTPGSTDTQYF.